These 14 T cell receptor beta chains originate from one sample sequenced in a study of blood T cells in healthy people across ages. A J-beta primer mix and a sample-barcoded 5' primer were used in a second PCR of about 7 to 12 cycles. MiXCR, run by TCRdb on the 5' RACE reads, gives a single entry per CDR3 protein. The sample holds about 1.4 million distinct CDR3 sequences, approximately 59% seen once. The sample taken for sequencing was blood. These receptors all stem from a man younger than 35 in good health.

The table lists this clonotype with a count of one. This chain joins TRBV11-2 and TRBJ2-1, with 8 bases fitting TRBD1. The CDR3 runs 16 residues. Germline V lookup: CDR1 SGHAT, CDR2 FQNNGV. V lost 5 bases to trimming and J lost 2 bases; unmatched junction nucleotides: 8. The CDR3 loop is CASSPRQGTPYNEQFF. In nucleotides, the CDR3 is TGTGCCAGCAGCCCACGACAGGGGACCCCCTACAATGAGCAGTTCTTC.

This chain joins TRBV20-1 and TRBJ2-7, with TRBD1 as a possible D gene (6 bases). Trimming cost V 3 bases and J 2 bases, with 14 bases left between them. The CDR3 runs to 14 residues. The V gene's germline CDR1 is DFQATT and CDR2 SNEGSKA (reference sequence). CDR3: CSASLAGVTYEQYF. The CDR3, as DNA: TGCAGTGCTAGTCTGGCAGGGGTAACCTACGAGCAGTACTTC.

This chain links TRBV20-1 with TRBJ2-3; 7 bases line up with TRBD1. CDR1 and CDR2 from the germline V gene are DFQATT and SNEGSKA (reference sequence). The CDR3 consists of 16 residues. Germline trimming cut 3 bases from V and 0 bases from J; bases unmatched to any gene: 9. CDR3 DNA: TGCAGTGCTAGCACAGGGGTCCGTTATAGCACAGATACGCAGTATTTT. Translating gives CSASTGVRYSTDTQYF.

The chain carries TRBV5-1 and TRBJ1-4, with D maybe TRBD1 (6 bases). Germline CDR1 is SGHRS and CDR2 is YFSETQ. Trimming took 1 base from V and 7 from J, leaving 8 bases between them. CDR3 size: 13 residues. In nucleotides, the CDR3 is TGCGCCAGCAGCTTGACAGGGACTGAAAAACTGTTTTTT. Amino acids: CASSLTGTEKLFF.

The chain has TRBV6-5 and TRBJ1-1, with TRBD1 as a possible D gene (5 bases). Trimming stripped 2 bases from V and 8 bases from J, with 9 bases between. Germline V gene sequence: CDR1 MNHEY, CDR2 SVGAGI. The CDR3 spans 12 residues. The CDR3 loop reads CASSYGAQEAFF. CDR3 sequence (DNA): TGTGCCAGCAGTTACGGGGCTCAGGAAGCTTTCTTT.

This chain uses TRBV20-1 with TRBJ1-1, with 7 positions matching TRBD1. V was pared by 6 bases and J by 2 bases, with 6 bases of the junction left unmatched. Germline V gene lookup returns CDR1 DFQATT and CDR2 SNEGSKA (reference sequence). CDR3 length: 13 amino acids. CDR3: CSARNRGNTEAFF. The CDR3 nucleotides are TGCAGTGCCCGAAACAGGGGAAACACTGAAGCTTTCTTT.

This clonotype was seen only a few times. V and J are TRBV12-3 or TRBV12-4 and TRBJ2-7; D remains unclear. The CDR3 runs 14 residues. V was cut by 6 bases and J by 2 bases, with 14 bases left in between. The CDR3 is CASRPPGRPYEQYF. For the CDR3, the DNA is TGTGCCAGCAGACCCCCCGGGCGGCCCTACGAGCAGTACTTC.

The chain employs TRBV3-1 and TRBJ1-5; no reliable D call. The germline gives CDR1 LGHDT, CDR2 YNNKEL (reference sequence). The V end was cut by 1 base, the J end by 5 bases, with 9 bases between. This CDR3 comprises 14 residues. This chain's CDR3 is CASSQVGGDQPQHF. CDR3 DNA sequence: TGTGCCAGCAGCCAAGTAGGAGGTGATCAGCCCCAGCATTTT.

The genes are TRBV5-1 and TRBJ1-1; 8 bases are shared with TRBD1. V shed 1 base and J 0 bases; nucleotides not matched to a gene: 5. This CDR3 has 16 residues. Looked up from germline, CDR1 is SGHRS and CDR2 is YFSETQ. The CDR3 region is CASSLRQGSLNTEAFF. The CDR3 DNA reads TGCGCCAGCAGCTTGAGACAGGGGTCCCTGAACACTGAAGCTTTCTTT.

This chain joins TRBV4-1 and TRBJ1-6, with 10 bases aligning to TRBD1. CDR3 length: 15 residues. With V trimmed by 3 bases and J by 10 bases, 6 bases remained unmatched. Germline V lookup: CDR1 MGHRA, CDR2 YSYEKL. Written as DNA, the CDR3 is TGCGCCAGCAGCCACCAGCCGGGACAGGGGTCACCCCTCCACTTT. Protein sequence: CASSHQPGQGSPLHF.

The chain uses TRBV7-2 and TRBJ2-3, with 9 bases that match TRBD2. The CDR3 extends over 16 amino acids. Germline V CDR1 and CDR2: SGHTA, FQGNSA. After removal of 3 bases from V and 2 bases from J, the junction contained 6 bases not matched to a gene. CDR3 sequence (DNA): TGTGCCAGCAGCTTCTATAGCGGGGGAAACACAGATACGCAGTATTTT. The encoded protein is CASSFYSGGNTDTQYF.

V and J are TRBV6-6 and TRBJ2-1, with D possibly called TRBD1 or TRBD2 (5 bases each). This CDR3 is built from 14 residues. Looked up from germline, CDR1 is MNHNY and CDR2 is SVGAGI (reference sequence). The V end was cut by 7 bases, the J end by 5 bases, with 15 bases between. CDR3 sequence reads: CASTTGADDNEQFF. In DNA form, the CDR3 reads TGTGCCAGCACCACCGGGGCAGATGACAATGAGCAGTTCTTC.

This rearrangement joins TRBV6-5 to TRBJ1-4; 7 positions agree with TRBD1. CDR1 is MNHEY and CDR2 is SVGAGI in the germline V gene. The V and J ends lost 5 bases and 3 bases, in that order; junction bases with no gene match: 6. The CDR3 length is 15 residues. CDR3 in amino acids: CASSSLQGANEKLFF. CDR3 coding DNA: TGTGCCAGCAGTAGTCTCCAGGGGGCTAATGAAAAACTGTTTTTT.

The CDR3 bases are TGCGCCAGCAGCCAAGAAGATAGCAATCAGCCCCAGCATTTT. Residues: CASSQEDSNQPQHF. V is TRBV4-1 and J is TRBJ1-5; D ambiguous. There are 14 residues in the CDR3. Per germline, CDR1 MGHRA and CDR2 YSYEKL. V was trimmed by 0 bases and J by 0 bases, leaving 3 bases between them.